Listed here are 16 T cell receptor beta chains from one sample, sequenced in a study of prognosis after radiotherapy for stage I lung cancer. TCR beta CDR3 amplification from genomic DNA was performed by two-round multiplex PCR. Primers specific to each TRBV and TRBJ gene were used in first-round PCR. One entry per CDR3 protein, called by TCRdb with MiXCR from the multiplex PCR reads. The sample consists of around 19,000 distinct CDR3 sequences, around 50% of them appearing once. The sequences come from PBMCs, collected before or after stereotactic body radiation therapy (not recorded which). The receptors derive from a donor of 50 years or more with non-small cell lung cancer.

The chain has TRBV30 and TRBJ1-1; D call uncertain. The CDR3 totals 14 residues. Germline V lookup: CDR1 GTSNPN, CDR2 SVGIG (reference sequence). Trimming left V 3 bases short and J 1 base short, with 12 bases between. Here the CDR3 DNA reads TGTGCCTGGAGCGTGGCTCGGGGGAACACTGAAGCTTTCTTT. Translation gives CAWSVARGNTEAFF.

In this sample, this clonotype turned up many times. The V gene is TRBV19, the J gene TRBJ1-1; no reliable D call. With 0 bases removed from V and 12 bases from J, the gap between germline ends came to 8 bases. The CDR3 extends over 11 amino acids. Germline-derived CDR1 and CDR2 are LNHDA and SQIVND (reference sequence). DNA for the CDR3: TGTGCCAGTAGTATAGAGGATAGTCCTTTCTTT. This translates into CASSIEDSPFF.

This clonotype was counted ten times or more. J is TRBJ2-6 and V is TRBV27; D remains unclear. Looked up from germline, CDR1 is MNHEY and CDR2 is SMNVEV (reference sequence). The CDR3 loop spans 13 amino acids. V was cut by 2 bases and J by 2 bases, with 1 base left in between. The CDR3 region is CASSLTGANVLTF. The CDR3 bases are TGTGCCAGCAGTTTAACTGGGGCCAACGTCCTGACTTTC. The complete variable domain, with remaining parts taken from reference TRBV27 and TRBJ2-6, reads EAQVTQNPRYLITVTGKKLTVTCSQNMNHEYMSWYRQDPGLGLRQIYYSMNVEVTDKGDVPEGYKVSRKEKRNFPLILESPSPNQTSLYFCASSLTGANVLTFGAGSRLTVL.

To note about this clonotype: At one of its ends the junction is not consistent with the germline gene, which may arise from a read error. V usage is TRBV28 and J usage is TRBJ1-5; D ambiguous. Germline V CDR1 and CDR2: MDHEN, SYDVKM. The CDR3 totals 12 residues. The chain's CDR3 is CASSFLDQPQHF. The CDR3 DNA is TGCGCCAGCAGTTTCTTAGATCAGCCCCAGCATTTT. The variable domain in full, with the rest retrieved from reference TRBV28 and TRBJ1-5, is DVKVTQSSRYLVKRTGEKVFLECVQDMDHENMFWYRQDPGLGLRLIYFSYDVKMKEKGDIPEGYSVSREKKERFSLILESASTNQTSMYLCASSFLDQPQHFGDGTRLSIL.

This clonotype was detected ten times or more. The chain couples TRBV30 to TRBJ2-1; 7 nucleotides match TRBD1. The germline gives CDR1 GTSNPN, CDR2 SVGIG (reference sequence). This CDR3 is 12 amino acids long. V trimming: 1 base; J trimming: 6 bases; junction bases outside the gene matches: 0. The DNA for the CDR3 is TGTGCCTGGAGTGCAGGGGGCAATGAGCAGTTCTTC. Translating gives CAWSAGGNEQFF.

Here the CDR3 DNA reads TGTGCCAGCAGTTACAGGTCAGACCAAGAGACCCAGTACTTC. Translated: CASSYRSDQETQYF. The chain is built from TRBV6-2 or TRBV6-3 and TRBJ2-5; D uncertain. Germline values: CDR1 MNHEY, CDR2 SVGEGT. The CDR3 is 14 amino acids. V was clipped by 2 bases and J by 0 bases, with 7 bases between them.

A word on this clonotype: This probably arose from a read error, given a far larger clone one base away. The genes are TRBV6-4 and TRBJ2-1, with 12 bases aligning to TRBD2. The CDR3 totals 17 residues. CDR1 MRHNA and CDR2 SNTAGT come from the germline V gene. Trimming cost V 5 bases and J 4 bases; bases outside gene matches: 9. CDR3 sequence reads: CASSWTSGIRGYNEQFF. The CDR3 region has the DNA TGTGCCAGCAGTTGGACTAGCGGGATAAGGGGGTACAATGAGCAGTTCTTC.

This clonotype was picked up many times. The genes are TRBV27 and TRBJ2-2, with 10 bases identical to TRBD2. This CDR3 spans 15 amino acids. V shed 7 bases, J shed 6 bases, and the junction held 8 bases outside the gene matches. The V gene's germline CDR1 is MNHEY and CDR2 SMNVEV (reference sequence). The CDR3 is CASTISGGVAGELFF. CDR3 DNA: TGTGCCAGCACCATCAGCGGGGGGGTGGCCGGGGAGCTGTTTTTT.

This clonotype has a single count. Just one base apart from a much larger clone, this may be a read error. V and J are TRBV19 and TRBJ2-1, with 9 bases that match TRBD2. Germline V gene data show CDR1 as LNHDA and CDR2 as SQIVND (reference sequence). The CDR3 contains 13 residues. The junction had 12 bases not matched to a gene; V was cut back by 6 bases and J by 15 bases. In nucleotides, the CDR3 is TGTGCCAGTAGCACCGGGACTAGCTGGACCTCGTTCTTC. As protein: CASSTGTSWTSFF.

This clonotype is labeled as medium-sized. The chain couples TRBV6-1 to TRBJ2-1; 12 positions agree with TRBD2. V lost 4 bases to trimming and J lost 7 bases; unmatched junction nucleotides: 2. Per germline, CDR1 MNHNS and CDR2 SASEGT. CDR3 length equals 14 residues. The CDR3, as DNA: TGTGCCAGCAGTGCAACTAGCGGGAGGAATGAGCAGTTCTTC. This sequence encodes CASSATSGRNEQFF.

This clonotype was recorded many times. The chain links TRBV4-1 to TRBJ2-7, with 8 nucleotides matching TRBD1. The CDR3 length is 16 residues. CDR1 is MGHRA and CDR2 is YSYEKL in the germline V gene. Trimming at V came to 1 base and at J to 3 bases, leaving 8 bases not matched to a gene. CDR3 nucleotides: TGCGCCAGCAGCCAAGCGCCGGGACAGGCTCTCTACGAGCAGTACTTC. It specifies CASSQAPGQALYEQYF.

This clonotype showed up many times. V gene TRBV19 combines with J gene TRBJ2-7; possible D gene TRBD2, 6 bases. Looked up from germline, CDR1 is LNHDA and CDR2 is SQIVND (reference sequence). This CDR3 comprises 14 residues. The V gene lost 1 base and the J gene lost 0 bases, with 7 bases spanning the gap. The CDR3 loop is CASSIGRGSYEQYF. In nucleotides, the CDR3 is TGTGCCAGTAGTATAGGGCGGGGCTCCTACGAGCAGTACTTC.

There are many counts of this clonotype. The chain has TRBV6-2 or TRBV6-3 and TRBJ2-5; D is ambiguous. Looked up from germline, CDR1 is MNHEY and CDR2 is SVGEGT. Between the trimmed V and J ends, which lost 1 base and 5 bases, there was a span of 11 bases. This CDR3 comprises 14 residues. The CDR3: CASSYYGVRETQYF. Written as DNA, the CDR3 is TGTGCCAGCAGTTACTACGGCGTCCGGGAGACCCAGTACTTC.

The CDR3 spells CATSTRQGGGETQYF. The CDR3, as DNA: TGTGCCACAAGCACCCGGCAGGGGGGCGGGGAGACCCAGTACTTC. The V gene is TRBV11-3, the J gene TRBJ2-5, with a possible D match to TRBD1 (7 bases). CDR3 length equals 15 residues. Germline assignment: CDR1 SGHNT and CDR2 YENEEA. The V and J ends lost 10 bases and 5 bases respectively, with 23 bases between them.

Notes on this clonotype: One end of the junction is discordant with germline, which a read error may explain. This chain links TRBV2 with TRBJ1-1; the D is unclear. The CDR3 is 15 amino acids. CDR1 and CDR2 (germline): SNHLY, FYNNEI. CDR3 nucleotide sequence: TGTGTCAGCGGTGAAATCACCCTTGCCTACACTGAAGCTTTCTTT. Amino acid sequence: CVSGEITLAYTEAFF.

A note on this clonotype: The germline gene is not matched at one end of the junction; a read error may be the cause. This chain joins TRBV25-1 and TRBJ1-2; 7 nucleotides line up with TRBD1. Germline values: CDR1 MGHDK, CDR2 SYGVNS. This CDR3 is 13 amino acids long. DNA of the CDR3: TGTGCCATCAGGGCGGGGACCCTAGGGGGCTGCACCTTC. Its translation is CAIRAGTLGGCTF.